This entry describes one T cell receptor beta chain. The antigen is unknown. This sample stems from a study of T-cell memory formation after mild COVID-19. As for the study in general: TCR clusters largely stayed donor specific. Study findings and constraints: Cross-reactive memory apparently joined, as some responding clones appeared in pre-infection memory. Confirmation of SARS-CoV-2 specificity was lacking for second-wave clones peaking day 37.

TCRdb passed the 5' RACE reads through MiXCR, listing each CDR3 protein once. This table holds 450,000 or so distinct CDR3 sequences, more than 20% found once. The CDR3 is 16 amino acids. The ends lost 3 bases at V and 5 bases at J; junction bases unmatched: 9. Per the germline V gene, CDR1 is SGHTA and CDR2 is FQGNSA. The rearrangement uses TRBV7-2 and TRBJ2-5; 10 bases match TRBD1. This TCR was sampled from an adult woman who had mild COVID-19 (a few samples of this study predate the infection). Cell type and time point are not known. Specimen: PBMCs or a T cell subset sorted from them (not recorded which). For the CDR3, the DNA is TGTGCCAGCAGCTTCTCCGGGACAGGGGTTTTGGAGACCCAGTACTTC. Protein product: CASSFSGTGVLETQYF.